Each of the 25 T cell receptor beta chains below was sequenced from the same sample in a study of CD8+ T cells in alopecia areata. RNA, once extracted, was reverse transcribed into cDNA for use as the sequencing template. TCRdb's table, derived via immunoSEQ multiplex PCR, lists solely in-frame clones and lacks some. The sample carries fewer than 250,000 clones, 50% to 70% recorded once. As to treatment: oral pan-JAK inhibitor, 5-10 mg twice daily. This sample comprised CD4+ T cells sorted from blood, obtained at approximately week 49, from a patient treated with tofacitinib. The receptor set was obtained from a human donor with alopecia areata.

This clone was seen a few times. This rearrangement joins TRBV18 to TRBJ1-5, with D unclear. Germline V gene data show CDR1 as KGHSH and CDR2 as LQKENI. The CDR3 covers 18 residues. Trimming removed 3 bases from V and 0 bases from J, with 18 bases in between. CDR3 sequence: CASSPALAGGISNQPQHF. The CDR3 DNA reads as TGTGCCAGCTCACCCGCATTGGCCGGAGGGATTAGCAATCAGCCCCAGCATTTT.

The chain couples TRBV6-6 to TRBJ2-7; D not certain. The CDR3 runs to 13 residues. The germline CDR1 and CDR2 sequences are MNHNY and SVGAGI (reference sequence). Trimming removed 6 bases from V and 3 bases from J, with 12 bases in between. For the CDR3, the DNA is TGTGCCAGCAGCCACGGACGAGACTACGAGCAGTACTTC. As protein: CASSHGRDYEQYF.

The rearrangement joins TRBV2 to TRBJ2-5, with D possibly TRBD2 on 5 matching bases. Germline assignment: CDR1 SNHLY and CDR2 FYNNEI. V lost 6 bases and J lost 4, with 12 bases in between. The CDR3 covers 13 residues. The CDR3 DNA sequence: TGTGCCAGCAGGCGGACTGAACGAGAGACCCAGTACTTC. Its translation: CASRRTERETQYF. Combining the CDR3 with reference TRBV2 and TRBJ2-5 gives the whole variable domain EPEVTQTPSHQVTQMGQEVILRCVPISNHLYFYWYRQILGQKVEFLVSFYNNEISEKSEIFDDQFSVERPDGSNFTLKIRSTKLEDSAMYFCASRRTERETQYFGPGTRLLVL.

The genes are TRBV30 and TRBJ2-7; no clear D. Germline lookup yields CDR1 GTSNPN and CDR2 SVGIG (reference sequence). This CDR3 region has 15 residues. Trimming shortened V by 4 bases and J by 3 bases, and 19 bases separated the two germline ends. The CDR3: CAWKLPGQNLYEQYF. The CDR3 DNA follows: TGTGCCTGGAAGCTCCCGGGCCAGAACCTCTACGAGCAGTACTTC.

The chain couples TRBV7-2 to TRBJ2-3; 13 bases line up with TRBD2. Germline CDR1 and CDR2: SGHTA and FQGNSA. V dropped 2 bases and J dropped 11; count of bases not matched to a gene: 10. This CDR3 region has 16 residues. The CDR3 DNA reads TGTGCCAGCAGCTTACACACTAGCGGGGGGGCCCCCGAGCAGTATTTT. Translating it yields CASSLHTSGGAPEQYF.

The rearrangement links TRBV14 to TRBJ2-1, with 8 positions matching TRBD2. Germline CDR1 reads SGHDN; CDR2 reads FVKESK. The CDR3 is 14 amino acids. V dropped 1 base and J dropped 9; count of bases not matched to a gene: 5. Here the CDR3 reads CASSQAAGGPEQFF. The CDR3 coding sequence is TGTGCCAGCAGCCAAGCGGCGGGGGGCCCTGAGCAGTTCTTC.

The rearrangement links TRBV14 to TRBJ1-6; D is unclear. CDR3 size: 13 residues. Trimming stripped 2 bases from V and 4 bases from J, with 3 bases between. Germline V gene sequence: CDR1 SGHDN, CDR2 FVKESK. This CDR3 reads CASSQSYNSPLHF. The CDR3 DNA sequence: TGTGCCAGCAGCCAAAGTTATAATTCACCCCTCCACTTT.

A single count supports this clone. V and J are TRBV11-2 and TRBJ1-1; 7 bases fit TRBD1. J was trimmed by 12 bases and V by 1 base; bases with no gene match: 8. Germline loops: CDR1 SGHAT, CDR2 FQNNGV. The CDR3 runs 13 residues. The CDR3 protein is CASSLAVTGSTFF. The DNA of the CDR3 is TGTGCCAGCAGCTTAGCTGTGACAGGGAGTACTTTCTTT. Together with reference TRBV11-2 and TRBJ1-1, the CDR3 gives the full variable domain: EAGVAQSPRYKIIEKRQSVAFWCNPISGHATLYWYQQILGQGPKLLIQFQNNGVVDDSQLPKDRFSAERLKGVDSTLKIQPAKLEDSAVYLCASSLAVTGSTFFGQGTRLTVV.

The chain recombines TRBV15 with TRBJ2-5; 9 nucleotides match TRBD1. Germline CDR1 and CDR2: LNHNV and YYDKDF (reference sequence). The V gene end was trimmed by 2 bases and the J gene end by 3 bases; junction bases not matched to a gene: 7. CDR3 length equals 16 residues. The CDR3 DNA reads as TGTGCCACCAGCAGACCCGCCGGGACAGGGAAAGAGACCCAGTACTTC. It is translated as CATSRPAGTGKETQYF.

This chain links TRBV6-1 with TRBJ1-5; no clear D. The germline V and J ends were trimmed by 6 bases and 8 bases, with 14 bases remaining between them. This CDR3 is built from 13 residues. CDR1 is MNHNS and CDR2 is SASEGT in the germline V gene. This CDR3 reads CASRNGPSEPQHF. The DNA of the CDR3 is TGTGCCAGCAGAAACGGGCCCTCGGAGCCCCAGCATTTT.

V and J are TRBV9 and TRBJ2-2; a possible D gene is TRBD2 (6 bases). V lost 0 bases to trimming and J lost 3 bases, with 9 bases between them. This CDR3 spans 15 amino acids. The germline CDR1 and CDR2 sequences are SGDLS and YYNGEE. This CDR3 reads CASSVVSGYTGELFF. The CDR3, as DNA: TGTGCCAGCAGCGTAGTCAGCGGGTACACCGGGGAGCTGTTTTTT.

This clone was counted once. The J gene is TRBJ1-2, the V gene TRBV30, with D hard to call. The CDR3 length is 14 residues. CDR1 is GTSNPN and CDR2 is SVGIG in the germline V gene (reference sequence). With 5 bases removed from V and 7 bases from J, the gap between germline ends came to 20 bases. In nucleotides, the CDR3 is TGTGCCTGGCTAGCCGGACCGTCGGATTTTGGCTACACCTTC. It yields the protein CAWLAGPSDFGYTF. The entire variable domain, with the rest obtained from reference TRBV30 and TRBJ1-2, is as follows: SQTIHQWPATLVQPVGSPLSLECTVEGTSNPNLYWYRQAAGRGLQLLFYSVGIGQISSEVPQNLSASRPQDRQFILSSKKLLLSDSGFYLCAWLAGPSDFGYTFGSGTRLTVV.

CDR3 DNA: TGTGCCTGGAGTGGTGGCTACGAGCAGTACTTC. The encoded protein is CAWSGGYEQYF. The genes are TRBV30 and TRBJ2-7; no clear D. The germline gives CDR1 GTSNPN, CDR2 SVGIG (reference sequence). The CDR3 consists of 11 residues. Between the trimmed V and J ends, which lost 1 base and 3 bases, there was a span of 4 bases.

The rearrangement links TRBV19 to TRBJ1-2, with no clear D. Germline V gives CDR1 LNHDA, CDR2 SQIVND (reference sequence). V was pared by 4 bases and J by 5 bases, with 14 bases between. The CDR3 extends over 14 amino acids. This chain's CDR3 is CASSKDGRSYGYTF. In DNA, the CDR3 is TGTGCCAGTAGTAAGGACGGACGCTCTTATGGCTACACCTTC.

This clone was counted only a few times. The V gene is TRBV6-4, the J gene TRBJ2-3; 14 nucleotides match TRBD2. CDR1 and CDR2 (germline): MRHNA, SNTAGT. This CDR3 has 16 residues. V lost 0 bases, J lost 5 bases, and 1 base stayed unmatched. Written as DNA, the CDR3 is TGTGCCAGCAGTGACTCGACTAGCGGGGGGGTAGATACGCAGTATTTT. Amino acids: CASSDSTSGGVDTQYF.

V usage is TRBV7-3 and J usage is TRBJ2-7, with 8 bases that match TRBD1. Trimming cost V 5 bases and J 2 bases; bases outside gene matches: 8. CDR1 and CDR2 from the germline V gene are SGHTA and FQGTGA. This CDR3 comprises 15 residues. This CDR3 reads CASSNRTGKAYEQYF. For the CDR3, the DNA is TGTGCCAGCAGCAACCGGACAGGGAAAGCCTACGAGCAGTACTTC.

This clone was observed once. The chain has TRBV9 and TRBJ1-6, with D maybe TRBD1 (6 bases). The germline V and J ends were trimmed by 2 bases and 4 bases, with 13 bases remaining between them. Germline V CDR1 and CDR2: SGDLS, YYNGEE. The CDR3 loop spans 16 amino acids. The CDR3 loop is CASSVGTNEYNSPLHF. For the CDR3, the DNA is TGTGCCAGCAGCGTCGGGACAAATGAATATAATTCACCCCTCCACTTT.

This clone was counted between two and nine times. The V gene is TRBV11-2, the J gene TRBJ2-7; 7 bases agree with TRBD2. J gave up 1 base and V 5 bases, and 8 bases lay outside the gene matches. Germline V CDR1 and CDR2: SGHAT, FQNNGV. The CDR3 consists of 15 residues. The CDR3 DNA sequence: TGTGCCAGCAGCGAAAGGTTTAGCGGGTCCTACGAGCAGTACTTC. Protein: CASSERFSGSYEQYF.

This clone has only a few counts. Distinct nucleotide sequences in the sample also encode this CDR3. The chain has TRBV5-1 and TRBJ2-1; possibly TRBD2 for D (5 bases). The CDR3 is 13 residues long. CDR1 and CDR2 from the germline V gene are SGHRS and YFSETQ. Trimming shortened V by 2 bases and J by 6 bases, and 9 bases separated the two germline ends. In DNA, the CDR3 is TGCGCCAGCAGCTTCGGACTGCGCAATGAGCAGTTCTTC. Its protein product is CASSFGLRNEQFF.

This clone showed up just once. The rearrangement links TRBV30 to TRBJ1-1; D not certain. Germline CDR1 GTSNPN, CDR2 SVGIG (reference sequence). CDR3 length: 15 residues. The V end was cut by 1 base, the J end by 7 bases, with 19 bases between. The CDR3 loop is CAWSAWGMDPGEAFF. CDR3 nucleotides: TGTGCCTGGAGTGCCTGGGGAATGGACCCGGGTGAAGCTTTCTTT.

This chain links TRBV5-6 with TRBJ1-4; D ambiguous. V was trimmed by 2 bases and J by 5 bases, leaving 1 base between them. Germline values: CDR1 SGHDT, CDR2 YYEEEE. This CDR3 is 11 amino acids long. The DNA of the CDR3 is TGTGCCAGCAGCTTCAATGAAAAACTGTTTTTT. It encodes CASSFNEKLFF.

V is TRBV7-9 and J is TRBJ1-5; 8 bases are shared with TRBD1. The germline gives CDR1 SEHNR, CDR2 FQNEAQ (reference sequence). The CDR3 extends over 15 amino acids. The junction had 5 bases not matched to a gene; V was cut back by 5 bases and J by 2 bases. The CDR3 loop reads CASSPSGQGNQPQHF. In DNA form, the CDR3 reads TGTGCCAGCAGCCCATCGGGACAGGGCAATCAGCCCCAGCATTTT.

This chain uses TRBV29-1 with TRBJ2-5; TRBD2 is a possible D gene (6 bases). V shed 3 bases and J shed 7 bases, with 15 bases lying between them. The CDR3 consists of 13 residues. Per the germline V gene, CDR1 is SQVTM and CDR2 is ANQGSEA. The CDR3 reads CSVEDTAGGTQYF. DNA of the CDR3: TGCAGCGTTGAGGACACCGCCGGGGGGACCCAGTACTTC.

The V gene is TRBV5-1, the J gene TRBJ2-5; 9 bases map to TRBD2. The CDR3 has 15 residues. Germline CDR1 reads SGHRS; CDR2 reads YFSETQ. V lost 4 bases and J lost 5; bases outside the gene matches: 9. The CDR3 loop is CASSPPRGGGETQYF. CDR3 in DNA: TGCGCCAGCAGCCCTCCGCGGGGGGGCGGGGAGACCCAGTACTTC.

The CDR3 DNA reads TGTGCCAGCAGCTTCTCCGGGGGAACCACTGAAGCTTTCTTT. It specifies CASSFSGGTTEAFF. V and J are TRBV7-8 and TRBJ1-1, with D tentatively TRBD1 (5 bases). The germline CDR1 and CDR2 sequences are SGHVS and FQNEAQ. V lost 3 bases to trimming and J lost 4 bases, with 12 bases between them. The CDR3 is made up of 14 amino acids.